Listed below are T cell receptor beta chains from one sample, sequenced in a study of radiotherapy plus CTLA-4 blockade in lung cancer. Profiled with immunoSEQ multiplex PCR; TCRdb holds only in-frame clones, not every one. The sample holds tens of thousands of clones; around four fifths are singletons and the top ten take roughly 0.8%. The material was peripheral blood, obtained from a patient treated with radiotherapy plus ipilimumab. Every receptor here comes from a human donor with non-small cell lung cancer who had stable disease on radiotherapy plus ipilimumab. Each CDR3 is given with its conserved first and last residue. A D gene is named only where the DNA matches it firmly. Not every row has a clone size; where given, it reads once, few, many or a size class.

NA,NA,TRBV6-1,TRBJ2-7,TGTGCCAGCAGTGCTCGCGAAGGTGGGGCGTACGAGCAGTACTTC,CASSAREGGAYEQYF
TRBD2,NA,TRBV5-4,TRBJ2-1,TGTGCCAGCAGCCGAGGAACTAGCGGGAGTCACAATGAGCAGTTCTTC,CASSRGTSGSHNEQFF
TRBD1,NA,TRBV7-7,TRBJ2-5,TGTGCCAGCAGCTTGGGACAGGGAACGGAGACCCAGTACTTC,CASSLGQGTETQYF
NA,NA,TRBV12-1,TRBJ2-5,TGTGCCAGCAGCGCCAGAGCAGCGGGAGCCCTCGGAGAGACCCAGTACTTC,CASSARAAGALGETQYF
NA,NA,TRBV28,TRBJ1-2,TGTGCCAGCAGACCCGGACACAGGGTGGGCTATGGCTACACCTTC,CASRPGHRVGYGYTF
NA,NA,TRBV27,TRBJ2-7,TGTGCCAGCCATTTTAGCGGGTACGGGGGGCGGCAGTACTTC,CASHFSGYGGRQYF
NA,once,TRBV28,TRBJ2-1,TGTGCCAGCAGTCCCTCATCCCAGGGGAATAATGAGCAGTTCTTC,CASSPSSQGNNEQFF
NA,NA,TRBV13,TRBJ1-3,TGTGCCAGCAGCTTAGAAGGGCGGGCTAGCTCTGGAAACACCATATATTTT,CASSLEGRASSGNTIYF
NA,NA,TRBV9,TRBJ2-1,TGTGCCAGCAGCCCGAGGGCCCTCGAGGGCAATGAGCAGTTCTTC,CASSPRALEGNEQFF
NA,NA,TRBV6-5,TRBJ2-7,TGTGCCAGCACCGCGGACAGTCAGGAGCAGTACTTC,CASTADSQEQYF
TRBD2,NA,TRBV5-1,TRBJ2-5,TGCGCCAGCAGCTTGGGGTTGCGGGGGGCGGCGGAGACCCAGTACTTC,CASSLGLRGAAETQYF
NA,NA,TRBV28,TRBJ1-2,TGTGCCAGCCGATTCAGATCTAACTATGGCTACACCTTC,CASRFRSNYGYTF
NA,NA,TRBV6-5,TRBJ1-5,TGTGCCAGCAGCCGGGGCAGAGAGCCCCAGCATTTT,CASSRGREPQHF
NA,NA,TRBV2,TRBJ2-7,TGTGCCAGCAGTGGAGAATTATTCTCCGAGCAGTACTTC,CASSGELFSEQYF
NA,NA,TRBV19,TRBJ2-1,TGTGCCAGTAGTATGACGGGGGTAAACAATGAGCAGTTCTTC,CASSMTGVNNEQFF
TRBD1,NA,TRBV4-1,TRBJ2-6,TGCGCCAGCAGCCAAGATGGACAGGGTGGGTCCTTCTCTGGGGCCAACGTCCTGACTTTC,CASSQDGQGGSFSGANVLTF
NA,NA,TRBV5-1,TRBJ1-4,TGCGCCAGCAGCTCTACAGGGAAAGCTAATGAAAAACTGTTTTTT,CASSSTGKANEKLFF
TRBD2,NA,TRBV7-2,TRBJ2-7,TGTGCCAGCAGCTTAAGCGGGGGCTCGTACGAGCAGTACTTC,CASSLSGGSYEQYF
NA,NA,TRBV2,TRBJ2-7,TGTGCCAGCCTTGGACAGATAGGATCCTACGAGCAGTACTTC,CASLGQIGSYEQYF
TRBD2,NA,TRBV6-5,TRBJ2-7,TGTGCCAGCAGGCTAGCGGGAGCATCCTACGAGCAGTACTTC,CASRLAGASYEQYF